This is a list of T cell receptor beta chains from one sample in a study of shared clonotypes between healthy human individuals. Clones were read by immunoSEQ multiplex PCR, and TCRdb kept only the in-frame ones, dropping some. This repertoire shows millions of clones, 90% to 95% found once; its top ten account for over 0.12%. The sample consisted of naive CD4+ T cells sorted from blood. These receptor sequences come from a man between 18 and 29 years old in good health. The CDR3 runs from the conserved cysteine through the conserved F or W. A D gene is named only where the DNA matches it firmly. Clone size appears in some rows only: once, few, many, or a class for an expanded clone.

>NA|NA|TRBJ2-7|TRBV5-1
CASSAGRQNNYEQYF
TGCGCCAGCAGCGCGGGGAGACAGAATAACTACGAGCAGTACTTC
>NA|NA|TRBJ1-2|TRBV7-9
CASSRIKGGYTF
TGTGCCAGCAGCCGGATTAAGGGCGGCTACACCTTC
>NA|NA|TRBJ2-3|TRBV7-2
CASSTRLAADTQYF
TGTGCCAGCAGCACCAGGCTAGCCGCAGATACGCAGTATTTT
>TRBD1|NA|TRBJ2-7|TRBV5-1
CASSFGQGDYEQYF
TGCGCCAGCAGCTTCGGACAGGGCGACTACGAGCAGTACTTC
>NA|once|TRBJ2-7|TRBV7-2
CASSLGQVLTYEQYF
TGTGCCAGCAGCTTAGGACAGGTTCTAACCTACGAGCAGTACTTC
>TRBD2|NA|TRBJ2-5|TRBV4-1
CASSRTGTSGGSYQETQYF
TGCGCCAGCAGCCGGACCGGGACTAGCGGGGGGTCGTACCAAGAGACCCAGTACTTC
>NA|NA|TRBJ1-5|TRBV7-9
CASSPAEGSNQPQHF
TGTGCCAGCAGCCCAGCTGAGGGTAGCAATCAGCCCCAGCATTTT
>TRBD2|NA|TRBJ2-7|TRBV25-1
CASSGLAGGDEQYF
TGTGCCAGCAGTGGGCTAGCGGGAGGGGACGAGCAGTACTTC
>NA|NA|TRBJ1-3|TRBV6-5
CASSYTLQGAGNTIYF
TGTGCCAGCAGTTACACCCTACAGGGAGCTGGAAACACCATATATTTT
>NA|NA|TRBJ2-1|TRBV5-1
CASSLGGFNEQFF
TGCGCCAGCAGCTTGGGAGGGTTCAATGAGCAGTTCTTC
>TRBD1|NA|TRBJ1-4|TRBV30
CAWSPEQGAGEKLFF
TGTGCCTGGAGTCCCGAACAGGGGGCAGGGGAAAAACTGTTTTTT
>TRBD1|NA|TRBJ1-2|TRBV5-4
CASSYGTGYDGYTF
TGTGCCAGCAGCTACGGGACAGGGTATGATGGCTACACCTTC
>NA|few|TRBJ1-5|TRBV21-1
CASILSGSNQPQHF
TGTGCCAGCATCCTCTCAGGGAGCAATCAGCCCCAGCATTTT
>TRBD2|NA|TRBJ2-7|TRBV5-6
CASSANPGLAAYEQYF
TGTGCCAGCAGCGCTAACCCGGGACTAGCGGCCTACGAGCAGTACTTC
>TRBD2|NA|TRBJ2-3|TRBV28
CASSLRFAGGKATDTQYF
TGTGCCAGCAGCCTCCGGTTCGCGGGGGGCAAAGCCACAGATACGCAGTATTTT
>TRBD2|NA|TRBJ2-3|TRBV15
CATSRVRSTSGERDTQYF
TGTGCCACCAGCAGAGTCCGCAGCACTAGCGGGGAACGTGATACGCAGTATTTT
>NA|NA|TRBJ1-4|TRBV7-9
CASSGTVENEKLFF
TGTGCCAGCAGCGGGACGGTCGAAAATGAAAAACTGTTTTTT
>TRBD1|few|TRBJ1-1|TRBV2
CASLIQGANTEAFF
TGTGCCAGCCTTATACAGGGGGCGAACACTGAAGCTTTCTTT
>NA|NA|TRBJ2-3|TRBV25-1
CASRGQLTDTQYF
TGTGCCAGCAGAGGACAGCTCACAGATACGCAGTATTTT
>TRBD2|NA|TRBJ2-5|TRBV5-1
CASSPGLVLETQYF
TGCGCCAGCAGCCCGGGACTAGTTTTAGAGACCCAGTACTTC
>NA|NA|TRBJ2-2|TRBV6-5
CASSPFPFPPGELFF
TGTGCCAGCAGCCCATTCCCTTTCCCCCCCGGGGAGCTGTTTTTT
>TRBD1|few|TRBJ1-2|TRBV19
CASSIGAGQVYGYTF
TGTGCCAGTAGTATCGGGGCCGGACAGGTCTATGGCTACACCTTC
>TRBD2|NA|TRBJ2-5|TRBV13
CASSSQLADFQETQYF
TGTGCCAGCAGCTCCCAGCTAGCGGATTTCCAAGAGACCCAGTACTTC
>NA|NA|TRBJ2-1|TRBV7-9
CASSLLRAGYNEQFF
TGTGCCAGCAGCTTATTGAGGGCCGGCTACAATGAGCAGTTCTTC
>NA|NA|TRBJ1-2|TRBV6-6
CASSTGSNYGYTF
TGTGCCAGCAGCACAGGGTCTAACTATGGCTACACCTTC
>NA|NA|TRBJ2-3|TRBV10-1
CASSEVSATDTQYF
TGCGCCAGCAGTGAGGTATCCGCCACAGATACGCAGTATTTT
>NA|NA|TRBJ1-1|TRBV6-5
CASSYGTEAFF
TGTGCCAGCAGTTATGGAACTGAAGCTTTCTTT
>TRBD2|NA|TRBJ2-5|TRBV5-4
CASSLMGASGGPKYF
TGTGCCAGCAGCTTGATGGGGGCTAGCGGGGGCCCTAAGTACTTC
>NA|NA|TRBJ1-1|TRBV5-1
CASSLAGARGLNTEAFF
TGCGCCAGCAGCTTGGCTGGGGCCAGGGGTTTGAACACTGAAGCTTTCTTT
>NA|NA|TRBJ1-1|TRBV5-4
CASSLGEMNVAEAFF
TGTGCCAGCAGCTTAGGGGAAATGAATGTCGCTGAAGCTTTCTTT
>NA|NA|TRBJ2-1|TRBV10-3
CAISEVVGEQFF
TGTGCCATCAGTGAGGTTGTGGGGGAGCAGTTCTTC
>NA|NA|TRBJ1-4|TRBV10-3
CAISEGRANEKLFF
TGTGCCATCAGTGAGGGCAGGGCTAATGAAAAACTGTTTTTT
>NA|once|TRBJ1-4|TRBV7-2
CASSPSGATNEKLFF
TGTGCCAGCAGCCCCTCAGGGGCAACTAATGAAAAACTGTTTTTT
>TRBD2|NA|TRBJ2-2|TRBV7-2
CASSPRGGGTGELFF
TGTGCCAGCAGCCCTCGGGGGGGCGGCACCGGGGAGCTGTTTTTT
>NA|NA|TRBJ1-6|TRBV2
CASSDTGRISPLHF
TGTGCCAGCAGTGATACAGGGAGAATTTCACCCCTCCACTTT
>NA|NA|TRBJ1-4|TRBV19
CASSVSNRERSEKLFF
TGTGCCAGTAGTGTCTCAAACAGGGAAAGGTCTGAAAAACTGTTTTTT
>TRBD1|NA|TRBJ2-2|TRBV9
CAGGTGADTGELFF
TGTGCCGGGGGAACAGGGGCGGACACCGGGGAGCTGTTTTTT
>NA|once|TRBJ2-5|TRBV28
CASSRQGQETQYF
TGTGCCAGCAGTAGGCAGGGGCAAGAGACCCAGTACTTC
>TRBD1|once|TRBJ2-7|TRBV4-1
CASSQAGAKTGDSYEQYF
TGCGCCAGCAGCCAAGCGGGGGCAAAGACAGGGGACTCCTACGAGCAGTACTTC
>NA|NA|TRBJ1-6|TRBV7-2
CASSSRVWYNNSPLHF
TGTGCCAGCAGTTCCAGGGTTTGGTATAATAATTCACCCCTCCACTTT
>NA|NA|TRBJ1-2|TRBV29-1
CSVEDRGGGSDYGYTF
TGCAGCGTTGAAGATCGGGGAGGGGGAAGTGACTATGGCTACACCTTC
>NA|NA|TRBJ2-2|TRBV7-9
CASSLGKNTGELFF
TGTGCCAGCAGCTTGGGCAAGAACACCGGGGAGCTGTTTTTT
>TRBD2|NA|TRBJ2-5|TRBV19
CASSLGLAGAQETQYF
TGTGCCAGTAGTCTCGGACTAGCGGGAGCACAAGAGACCCAGTACTTC
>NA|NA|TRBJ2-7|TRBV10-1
CASSASGPTLPPHEQYF
TGCGCCAGCAGTGCCAGCGGTCCGACCCTGCCCCCCCACGAGCAGTACTTC
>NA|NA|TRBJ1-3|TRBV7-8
CASSPREGKKDTIYF
TGTGCCAGCAGCCCGCGAGAGGGGAAGAAAGACACCATATATTTT
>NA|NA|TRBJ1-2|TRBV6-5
CASSPGTGYTF
TGTGCCAGCAGCCCAGGGACAGGCTACACCTTC
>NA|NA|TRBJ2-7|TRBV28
CASNSDKYEQYF
TGTGCCAGCAATAGCGACAAATACGAGCAGTACTTC
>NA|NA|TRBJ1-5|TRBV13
CASSSRSVGPQHF
TGTGCCAGCAGCTCTCGATCGGTGGGGCCCCAGCATTTT
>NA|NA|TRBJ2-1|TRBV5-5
CASSPSSYNEQFF
TGTGCCAGCAGCCCGAGCTCCTACAATGAGCAGTTCTTC
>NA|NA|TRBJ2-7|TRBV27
CASSNLQAKGAYEQYF
TGTGCCAGCAGTAATTTGCAGGCCAAGGGAGCCTACGAGCAGTACTTC
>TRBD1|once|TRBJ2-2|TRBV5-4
CASHMRGHTGELFF
TGTGCCAGCCATATGAGGGGGCACACCGGGGAGCTGTTTTTT
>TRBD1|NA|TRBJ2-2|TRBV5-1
CASSFDRGAGELFF
TGTGCCAGCAGCTTTGACAGGGGAGCCGGGGAGCTGTTTTTT
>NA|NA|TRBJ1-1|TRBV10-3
CAIRTELTEAFF
TGTGCCATCAGGACAGAACTCACTGAAGCTTTCTTT